This entry features one TCR beta chain sequence. Its antigen is not known. Assay: immunoSEQ multiplex PCR; the TCRdb copy retains only in-frame clones and omits some. Among more than 95,000 clones, about 90% were seen once, and the ten largest hold roughly 0.85%. The data originate from a study of OX40 agonist ivuxolimab in advanced cancers. Study summary: Ivuxolimab was delivered to patients intravenously every 2 weeks at doses spanning 0.01 to 10 mg/kg. Three patients got partial responses; one had hepatocellular carcinoma and two had cutaneous melanoma. Overall study results and limits: On average, CD8+ T cells had more expanded clones than CD4+.

Individuals having autoimmune disease history or systemic immunosuppression were not enrolled. Germline trimming cut 6 bases from V and 1 base from J; bases unmatched to any gene: 7. Germline-derived CDR1 and CDR2 are MNHEY and SMNVEV (reference sequence). The CDR3 spans 15 residues. The specimen comprised CD4+ or CD8+ T cells sorted from blood, sampled in a trial of the OX40 agonist ivuxolimab. The V and J genes are TRBV27 and TRBJ2-7, with 9 nucleotides matching TRBD2. The TCR sequence derives from an adult with an advanced solid tumor such as melanoma, head and neck, liver or kidney cancer. CDR3: CASSLLAGSSYEQYF. In nucleotides, the CDR3 is TGTGCCAGCAGCCTTCTAGCGGGATCGTCCTACGAGCAGTACTTC.